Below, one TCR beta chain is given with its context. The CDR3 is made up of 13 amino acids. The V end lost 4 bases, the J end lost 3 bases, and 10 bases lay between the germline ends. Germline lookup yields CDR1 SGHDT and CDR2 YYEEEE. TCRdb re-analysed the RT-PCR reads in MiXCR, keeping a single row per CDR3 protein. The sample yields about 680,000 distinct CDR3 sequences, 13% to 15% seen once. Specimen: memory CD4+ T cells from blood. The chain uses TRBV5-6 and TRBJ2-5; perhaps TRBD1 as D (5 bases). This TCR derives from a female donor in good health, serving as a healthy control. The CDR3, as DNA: TGTGCCAGCAGCGTCCCCAGGGAAGAGACCCAGTACTTC. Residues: CASSVPREETQYF.